This T cell receptor (beta chain) originates from a study of T-cell reconstitution after alpha-beta-depleted transplantation in children listed by TCRdb under 2016. General notes on the study: T-cell immune reconstitution after TCRalphabeta/CD19-depleted allogeneic hematopoietic cell transplantation in children was quantitatively tracked in the study by means of TCR repertoire profiling. Results and caveats for the whole study, not just this receptor: The frequencies of hyperexpanded clones fell over the following months, and after one year, T-cell counts and TCRbeta diversity were mostly attributed to newly produced T cells. The apparently early alphabetaT-cell count recovery about two months after transplant was reportedly dependent on only several hundred rapidly expanded clones derived from non-depleted graft cells. In some patients, high TCRbeta diversity at day 60 was attributed to recipient T cells and intrathymic progenitors that had survived conditioning.

V sheds 6 bases and J sheds 3 bases, leaving 20 bases between their ends. Spanning cysteine to phenylalanine, the CDR3 consists of 17 amino acids. The entry retains the CDR3 DNA only, 51 bases that are in frame from base 1. Taken from the germline V gene, the CDR1 and CDR2 loops are SGHVS and FQNEAQ. What this sample's treatment or condition label stands for: allogeneic hematopoietic cell transplantation with graft depleted of TCRalphabeta T cells and CD19 B cells. The children who served as transplant recipients had been given grafts of TCRalphabeta/CD19-depleted allogeneic hematopoietic cells. Library preparation used PCR. For sequencing, an Illumina HiSeq 2500 was employed. To normalize quantification of the TCRbeta repertoire, the TCR libraries were built with molecular barcoding that relied on unique molecular identifiers. Starting from the raw public reads, TCRdb applied fastp trimming at Q25, assembled clones with MiXCR and retained in-frame beta chains. Rows with one shared CDR3 protein collapse into an entry with the most common genes and DNA. The sample profile shows about 200,000 distinct CDR3 sequences; about 6% of them were found once. About 4.3% of the sample is taken by the ten largest.

This clonotype was found many times. Its antigen target is currently unknown. Qualities for individual bases were not recorded, and no much larger clone is one base off. This clonotype was sampled from a girl under three years old with combined immunodeficiency, due to receive a stem cell transplant. Recombination connected TRBV7-8 to TRBJ2-2; the D gene is perhaps TRBD2, on 5 matching bases. Sequencing was performed on PBMCs, taken before TCRalphabeta/CD19-depleted stem cell transplant. The CDR3 loop reads CASRASYGISDTGELFF. The nucleotide sequence reads as follows: TGTGCCAGCAGAGCTAGTTACGGGATTTCGGACACCGGGGAGCTGTTTTTT.